The T cell receptor (beta chain) described here comes from a study of CD8 T cells in Susac syndrome. After extraction with the RNeasy kit, about 0.5 to 1 ug of the RNA was reverse transcribed using random hexamers. Using its own MiXCR run on the immunoSEQ multiplex PCR reads, TCRdb lists one record per CDR3 protein. The table has 160,000 or so distinct CDR3 sequences, 93% seen once. Sequencing used CD4+ T cells from PBMCs. This TCR came from a human donor in good health.

CDR3 sequence reads: CATSSRTGPSSGANVLTF. CDR3 DNA: TGTGCCACTTCCTCAAGGACAGGGCCCAGCTCTGGGGCCAACGTCCTGACTTTC. The rearrangement uses TRBV3-1 and TRBJ2-6; 8 positions match TRBD1. This CDR3 has 18 residues. Germline values: CDR1 LGHDT, CDR2 YNNKEL (reference sequence). With 10 bases clipped from V and 0 bases from J, the junction kept 14 bases outside the gene matches.